This TCR beta chain was documented in a study of early T cells in non-severe SARS-CoV-2 infection. In this sample, this clonotype turned up many times. Individual cDNA molecules received unique molecular identifiers. TCRdb re-derived calls from the 5' RACE reads in MiXCR, one entry per CDR3 protein. Among approximately 37,000 distinct CDR3 sequences, 5.4% were seen once, and the ten largest hold roughly 6.2%. The V end lost 5 bases, the J end lost 4 bases, and 12 bases lay between the germline ends. Germline CDR1 SEHNR, CDR2 FQNEAQ (reference sequence). This CDR3 region has 15 residues. The sequencing used whole blood, collected at baseline. The chain combines TRBV7-9 with TRBJ2-6; D is uncertain. This receptor was obtained from an adult who was a healthcare worker with PCR-confirmed SARS-CoV-2 infection or an uninfected control (not recorded which). CDR3 in amino acids: CASSQTQSGANVLTF. CDR3 coding DNA: TGTGCCAGCAGCCAGACCCAATCCGGGGCCAACGTCCTGACTTTC.